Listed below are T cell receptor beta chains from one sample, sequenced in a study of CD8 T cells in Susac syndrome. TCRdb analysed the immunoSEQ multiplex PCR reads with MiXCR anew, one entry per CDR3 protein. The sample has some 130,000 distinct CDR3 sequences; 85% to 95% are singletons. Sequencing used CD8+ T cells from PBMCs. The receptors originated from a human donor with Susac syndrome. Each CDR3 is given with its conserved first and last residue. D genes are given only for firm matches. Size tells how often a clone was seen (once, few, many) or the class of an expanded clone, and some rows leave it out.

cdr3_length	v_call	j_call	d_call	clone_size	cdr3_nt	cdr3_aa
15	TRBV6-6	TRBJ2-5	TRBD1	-	TGTGCCAGCAGTTACTCAATCGCAGGGGGAGAGACCCAGTACTTC	CASSYSIAGGETQYF
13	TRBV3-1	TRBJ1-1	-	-	TGTGCCAGCAGCCAAGATCGGGTCTCTGAAGCTTTCTTT	CASSQDRVSEAFF
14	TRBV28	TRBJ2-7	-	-	TGTGCCAGCAACGGGCCCAAGAGCTCCTACGAGCAGTACTTC	CASNGPKSSYEQYF
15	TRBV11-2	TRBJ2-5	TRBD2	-	TGTGCCAGCAGCTTCCCGGGACTAGCGGGAGGACCACAGTACTTC	CASSFPGLAGGPQYF
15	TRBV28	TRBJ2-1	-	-	TGTGCCAGCAGGGACGGGACAACCGTCCTCAATGAGCAGTTCTTC	CASRDGTTVLNEQFF
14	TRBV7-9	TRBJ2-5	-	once	TGTGCCAGCAGCCGAGACAGATACCAAGAGACCCAGTACTTC	CASSRDRYQETQYF
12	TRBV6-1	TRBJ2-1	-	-	TGTGCCAGCAGTGACAGTTACAATGAGCAGTTCTTC	CASSDSYNEQFF
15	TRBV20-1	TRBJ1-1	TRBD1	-	TGCAGTGCTAGAGGTAGGGACAGGACGCTGCCTGGGGCTTTCTTT	CSARGRDRTLPGAFF
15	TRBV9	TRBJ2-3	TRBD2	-	TGTGCCAGCAGCCCTAGCGGACAAATTACAGATACGCAGTATTTT	CASSPSGQITDTQYF
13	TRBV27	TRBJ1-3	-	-	TGTGCCAGCCAAGACTTGGGGCGAAACACCATATATTTT	CASQDLGRNTIYF
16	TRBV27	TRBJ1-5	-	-	TGTGCCAGCAGTTTATCAGCCCCTGGAGGTAATCAGCCCCAGCATTTT	CASSLSAPGGNQPQHF
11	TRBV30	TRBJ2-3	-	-	TGTGCCTGGAGATTCACAGATACGCAGTATTTT	CAWRFTDTQYF
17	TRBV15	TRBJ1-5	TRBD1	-	TGTGCCACCAGCAGAGTCGGGACAGGGGAGCGCAATCAGCCCCAGCATTTT	CATSRVGTGERNQPQHF
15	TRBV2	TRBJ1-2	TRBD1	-	TGTGCCAGCAGTCAACAGGGGGCGGACGTTCATGGCTACACCTTC	CASSQQGADVHGYTF
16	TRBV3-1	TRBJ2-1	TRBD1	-	TGTGCCAGCAGCCACCAAGACAGGGGGCTCTACAATGAGCAGTTCTTC	CASSHQDRGLYNEQFF
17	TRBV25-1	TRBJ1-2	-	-	TGTGCCAGCAGTGAGCAAACGCACAGGGAAGGGGACTATGGCTACACCTTC	CASSEQTHREGDYGYTF
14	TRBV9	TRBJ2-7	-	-	TGTGCCAGCAGCGTAAGTGGCGGAGAGAACGAGCAGTACTTC	CASSVSGGENEQYF
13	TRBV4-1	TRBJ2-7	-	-	TGCGCCAGCAGCCAGGGGATCAGCTACGAGCAGTACTTC	CASSQGISYEQYF
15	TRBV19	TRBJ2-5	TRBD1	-	TGTGCCAGTAGTATAAGAGACAGGGGGCCAGAGACCCAGTACTTC	CASSIRDRGPETQYF
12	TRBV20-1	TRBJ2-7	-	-	TGCAGTGCTATGGAGGGAACCTACGAGCAGTACTTC	CSAMEGTYEQYF
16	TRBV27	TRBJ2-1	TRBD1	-	TGTGCCAGCAGTACAGAGAGGACAGGGCCTTGGGTCGAGCAGTTCTTC	CASSTERTGPWVEQFF
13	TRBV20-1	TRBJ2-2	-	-	TGCAGTGCTAGTCTGCCGAACACCGGGGAGCTGTTTTTT	CSASLPNTGELFF
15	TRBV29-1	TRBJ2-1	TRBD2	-	TGCAGCGTTGATCCAGCGGGAGTATCGTACAATGAGCAGTTCTTC	CSVDPAGVSYNEQFF
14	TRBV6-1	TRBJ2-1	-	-	TGTGCCAGCAGTGAAGGTACAGGGCTCAATGAGCAGTTCTTC	CASSEGTGLNEQFF
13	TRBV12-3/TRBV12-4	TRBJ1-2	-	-	TGTGCCAGCAGTGCCCCAGGGGACTATGGCTACACCTTC	CASSAPGDYGYTF
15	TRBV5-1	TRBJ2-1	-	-	TGCGCCAGCAGGATCGAGGGAAGTGCCTACAATGAGCAGTTCTTC	CASRIEGSAYNEQFF
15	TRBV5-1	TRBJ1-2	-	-	TGCGCCAGCAGCTTGGAGTACAGGGCTAACTATGGCTACACCTTC	CASSLEYRANYGYTF
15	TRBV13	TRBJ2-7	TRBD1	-	TGTGCCAGCAGCCACCGGGACAGGCCAAACTACGAGCAGTACTTC	CASSHRDRPNYEQYF
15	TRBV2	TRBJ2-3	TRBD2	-	TGTGCCAGCAGCCCAACTAGCGGGAGAGGGGATACGCAGTATTTT	CASSPTSGRGDTQYF
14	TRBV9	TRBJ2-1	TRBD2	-	TGTGCCAGCAGCGTCGGGCATAGCGGGAATGAGCAGTTCTTC	CASSVGHSGNEQFF
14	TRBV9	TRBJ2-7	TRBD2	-	TGTGCCAGCAGCGTGGGGAGCGGGAGATCCGAGCAGTACTTC	CASSVGSGRSEQYF
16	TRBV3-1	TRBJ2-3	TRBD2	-	TGTGCCAGCAGCCAAGACCCCAGCGGGAAGATAGATACGCAGTATTTT	CASSQDPSGKIDTQYF
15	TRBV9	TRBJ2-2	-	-	TGTGCCAGCAGCGTAGCCGAAGGGGCATACGGGGAGCTGTTTTTT	CASSVAEGAYGELFF
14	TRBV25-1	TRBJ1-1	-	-	TGTGCCAGCGGAGAGACGAGGATGAACACTGAAGCTTTCTTT	CASGETRMNTEAFF
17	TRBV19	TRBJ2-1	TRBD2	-	TGTGCCAGTAGTATATCCAGCGGGAGTAGTTTTTACAATGAGCAGTTCTTC	CASSISSGSSFYNEQFF
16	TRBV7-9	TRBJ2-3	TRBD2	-	TGTGCCAGCAGCCCCGGGACTAGCGGGAGTCCAGATACGCAGTATTTT	CASSPGTSGSPDTQYF
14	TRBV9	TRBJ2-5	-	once	TGTGCCAGCACCTCCGGACTTGCCCAAGAGACCCAGTACTTC	CASTSGLAQETQYF
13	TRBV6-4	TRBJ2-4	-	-	TGTGCCCCCGTCAGGGTGTTGAAAAACATTCAGTACTTC	CAPVRVLKNIQYF
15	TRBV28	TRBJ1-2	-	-	TGTGCCAGCAGTTTAAAAGGGGCCTCTAACTATGGCTACACCTTC	CASSLKGASNYGYTF
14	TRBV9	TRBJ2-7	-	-	TGTGCCAGCAGCCCCGAGCCACACCTCTACGAGCAGTACTTC	CASSPEPHLYEQYF
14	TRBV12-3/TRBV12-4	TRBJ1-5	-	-	TGTGCCAGCAGTTCCCGCGGTCCCGCCCGGCCCCAGCATTTT	CASSSRGPARPQHF
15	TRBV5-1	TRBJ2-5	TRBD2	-	TGCGCCAGCAGCCCTAGCGGGGGAGATGGGGAGACCCAGTACTTC	CASSPSGGDGETQYF
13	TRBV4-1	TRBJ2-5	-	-	TGCGCCAGCAGCGGACCAGGTGAAGAGACCCAGTACTTC	CASSGPGEETQYF
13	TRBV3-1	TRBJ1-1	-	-	TGTGCCAGCAGCCAAAGGCAGTACACTGAAGCTTTCTTT	CASSQRQYTEAFF
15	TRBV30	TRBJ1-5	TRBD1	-	TGTGCCTGGAGTGTACGTGGGTACAGGGGTCAGCCCCAGCATTTT	CAWSVRGYRGQPQHF
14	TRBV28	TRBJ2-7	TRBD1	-	TGTGCCAGCAGATCGGGACAGGGGGCTTACGAGCAGTACTTC	CASRSGQGAYEQYF
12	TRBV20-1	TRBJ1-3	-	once	TGCAGTGCTTCGACGGGTGGAAACACCATATATTTT	CSASTGGNTIYF
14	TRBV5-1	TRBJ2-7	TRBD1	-	TGCGCCAGCAGCGAAGGGGACAGTGTCTACGAGCAGTACTTC	CASSEGDSVYEQYF
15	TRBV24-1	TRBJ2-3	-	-	TGTGCCACCAGTGGAGAGATCCTTAACACAGATACGCAGTATTTT	CATSGEILNTDTQYF
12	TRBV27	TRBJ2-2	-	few	TGTGCCAGCAGTTTATTGTCCGGGGAGCTGTTTTTT	CASSLLSGELFF
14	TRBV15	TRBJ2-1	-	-	TGTGCCACCAGAAAGACCAACGCCAACCATGAGCAGTTCTTC	CATRKTNANHEQFF
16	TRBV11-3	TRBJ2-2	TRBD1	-	TGTGCCAGCAGCCCCACGAATTCAGGGGGAGCCGGGGAGCTGTTTTTT	CASSPTNSGGAGELFF
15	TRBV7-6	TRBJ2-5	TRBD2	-	TGTGCCAGCAGCTTAGGGGGACTAGCGGAAGAGACCCAGTACTTC	CASSLGGLAEETQYF
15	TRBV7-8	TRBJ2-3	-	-	TGTGCCAGCAGCTCGGGGCGGGATTCGACAGATACGCAGTATTTT	CASSSGRDSTDTQYF
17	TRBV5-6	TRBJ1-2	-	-	TGTGCCAGCAGCTTATTACTTACCGGGACCCCCGCTGGCGGCTACACCTTC	CASSLLLTGTPAGGYTF
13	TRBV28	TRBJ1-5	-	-	TGTGCCAGCAGCAAATATAGCAATCAGCCCCAGCATTTT	CASSKYSNQPQHF
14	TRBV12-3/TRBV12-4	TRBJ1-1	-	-	TGTGCCAGTAGTTTGGCCAGGATGAACACTGAAGCTTTCTTT	CASSLARMNTEAFF
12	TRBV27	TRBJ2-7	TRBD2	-	TGTGCCAGCCAGTCAGCGGGAGGCGAGCAGTACTTC	CASQSAGGEQYF